This TCR beta chain was identified during a study of blood T cells in healthy people across ages. Study results and caveats: Per million T cells, the diversity of TCR beta decreased roughly linearly as age advanced.

Then a second PCR, running about 6 to 12 cycles, was carried out with a sample-barcoded 5' primer and a J-beta primer mix. TCRdb called the 5' RACE reads again in MiXCR, with one record for every CDR3 protein. The sample lists just under 550,000 distinct CDR3 sequences; less than 25% were seen once. As regards this clonotype: Its antigen is unknown.

V lost 5 bases and J 4 bases, leaving 6 bases between the germline ends. There are 12 residues in the CDR3. The V gene's germline CDR1 is MNHNY and CDR2 SVGAGI (reference sequence). The data were also submitted as part of a second study, on T cells of mothers and their children. As that study records: Whether related or unrelated, pairs show similar shaping of TCR recombination output by thymic selection.

The clonotype comes from a boy aged 10-17 years in good health. V is TRBV6-6 and J is TRBJ1-3; D not resolved. Sequencing was done on a sample of blood. The DNA for the CDR3 is TGTGCCAGCAGTAACACAGGAAACACCATATATTTT. Amino acids: CASSNTGNTIYF.